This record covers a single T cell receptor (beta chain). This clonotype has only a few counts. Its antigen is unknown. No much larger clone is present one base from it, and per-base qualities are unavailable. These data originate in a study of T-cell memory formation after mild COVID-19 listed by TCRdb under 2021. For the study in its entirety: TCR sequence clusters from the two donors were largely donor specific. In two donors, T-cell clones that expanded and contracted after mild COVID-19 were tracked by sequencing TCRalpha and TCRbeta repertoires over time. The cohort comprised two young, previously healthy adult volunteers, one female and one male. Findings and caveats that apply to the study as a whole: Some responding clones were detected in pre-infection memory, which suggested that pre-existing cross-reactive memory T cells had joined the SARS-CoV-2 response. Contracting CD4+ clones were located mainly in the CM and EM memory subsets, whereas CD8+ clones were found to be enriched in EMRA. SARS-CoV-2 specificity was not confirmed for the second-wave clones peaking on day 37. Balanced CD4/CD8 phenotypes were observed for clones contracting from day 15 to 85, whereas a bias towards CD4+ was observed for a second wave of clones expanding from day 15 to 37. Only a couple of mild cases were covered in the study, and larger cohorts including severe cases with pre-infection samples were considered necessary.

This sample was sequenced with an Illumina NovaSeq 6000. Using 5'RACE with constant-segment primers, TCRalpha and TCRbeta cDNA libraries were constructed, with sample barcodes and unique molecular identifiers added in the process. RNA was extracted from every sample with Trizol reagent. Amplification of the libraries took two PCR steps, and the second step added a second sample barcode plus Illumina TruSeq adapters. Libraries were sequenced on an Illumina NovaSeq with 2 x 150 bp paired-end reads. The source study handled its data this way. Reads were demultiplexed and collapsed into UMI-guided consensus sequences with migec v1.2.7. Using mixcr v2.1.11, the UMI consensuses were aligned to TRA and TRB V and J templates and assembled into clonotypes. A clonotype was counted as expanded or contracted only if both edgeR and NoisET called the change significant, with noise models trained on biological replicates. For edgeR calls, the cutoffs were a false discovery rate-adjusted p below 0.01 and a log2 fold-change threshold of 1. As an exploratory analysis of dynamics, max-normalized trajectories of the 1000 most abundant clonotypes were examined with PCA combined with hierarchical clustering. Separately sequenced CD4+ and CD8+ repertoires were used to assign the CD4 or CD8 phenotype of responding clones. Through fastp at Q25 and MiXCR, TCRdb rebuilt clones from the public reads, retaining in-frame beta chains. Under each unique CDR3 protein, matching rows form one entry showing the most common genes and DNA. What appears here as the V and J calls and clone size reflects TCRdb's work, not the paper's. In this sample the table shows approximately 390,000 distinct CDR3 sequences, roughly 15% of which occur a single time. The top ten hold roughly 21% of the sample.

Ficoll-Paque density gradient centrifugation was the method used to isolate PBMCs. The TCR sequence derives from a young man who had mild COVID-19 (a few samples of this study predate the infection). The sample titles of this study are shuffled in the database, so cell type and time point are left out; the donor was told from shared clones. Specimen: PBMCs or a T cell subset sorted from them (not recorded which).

Here is the DNA: TGTGCTAGTGGTTTGCCCCCAGGGGCGTCAGATACGCAGTATTTT. This is translated as CASGLPPGASDTQYF. The sequence links TRBV12-5 to TRBJ2-3, with TRBD1 perhaps the D gene, on 6 matching bases. The CDR3 holds 15 amino acids from the cysteine to the phenylalanine. Just the 45-base CDR3 DNA is kept, in frame starting at base 1. The V end loses 2 bases and the J end loses 4 bases, and a stretch of 13 bases separates them. From a lookup of the germline V gene, CDR1 and CDR2 are LGHNT and FRNRAP.